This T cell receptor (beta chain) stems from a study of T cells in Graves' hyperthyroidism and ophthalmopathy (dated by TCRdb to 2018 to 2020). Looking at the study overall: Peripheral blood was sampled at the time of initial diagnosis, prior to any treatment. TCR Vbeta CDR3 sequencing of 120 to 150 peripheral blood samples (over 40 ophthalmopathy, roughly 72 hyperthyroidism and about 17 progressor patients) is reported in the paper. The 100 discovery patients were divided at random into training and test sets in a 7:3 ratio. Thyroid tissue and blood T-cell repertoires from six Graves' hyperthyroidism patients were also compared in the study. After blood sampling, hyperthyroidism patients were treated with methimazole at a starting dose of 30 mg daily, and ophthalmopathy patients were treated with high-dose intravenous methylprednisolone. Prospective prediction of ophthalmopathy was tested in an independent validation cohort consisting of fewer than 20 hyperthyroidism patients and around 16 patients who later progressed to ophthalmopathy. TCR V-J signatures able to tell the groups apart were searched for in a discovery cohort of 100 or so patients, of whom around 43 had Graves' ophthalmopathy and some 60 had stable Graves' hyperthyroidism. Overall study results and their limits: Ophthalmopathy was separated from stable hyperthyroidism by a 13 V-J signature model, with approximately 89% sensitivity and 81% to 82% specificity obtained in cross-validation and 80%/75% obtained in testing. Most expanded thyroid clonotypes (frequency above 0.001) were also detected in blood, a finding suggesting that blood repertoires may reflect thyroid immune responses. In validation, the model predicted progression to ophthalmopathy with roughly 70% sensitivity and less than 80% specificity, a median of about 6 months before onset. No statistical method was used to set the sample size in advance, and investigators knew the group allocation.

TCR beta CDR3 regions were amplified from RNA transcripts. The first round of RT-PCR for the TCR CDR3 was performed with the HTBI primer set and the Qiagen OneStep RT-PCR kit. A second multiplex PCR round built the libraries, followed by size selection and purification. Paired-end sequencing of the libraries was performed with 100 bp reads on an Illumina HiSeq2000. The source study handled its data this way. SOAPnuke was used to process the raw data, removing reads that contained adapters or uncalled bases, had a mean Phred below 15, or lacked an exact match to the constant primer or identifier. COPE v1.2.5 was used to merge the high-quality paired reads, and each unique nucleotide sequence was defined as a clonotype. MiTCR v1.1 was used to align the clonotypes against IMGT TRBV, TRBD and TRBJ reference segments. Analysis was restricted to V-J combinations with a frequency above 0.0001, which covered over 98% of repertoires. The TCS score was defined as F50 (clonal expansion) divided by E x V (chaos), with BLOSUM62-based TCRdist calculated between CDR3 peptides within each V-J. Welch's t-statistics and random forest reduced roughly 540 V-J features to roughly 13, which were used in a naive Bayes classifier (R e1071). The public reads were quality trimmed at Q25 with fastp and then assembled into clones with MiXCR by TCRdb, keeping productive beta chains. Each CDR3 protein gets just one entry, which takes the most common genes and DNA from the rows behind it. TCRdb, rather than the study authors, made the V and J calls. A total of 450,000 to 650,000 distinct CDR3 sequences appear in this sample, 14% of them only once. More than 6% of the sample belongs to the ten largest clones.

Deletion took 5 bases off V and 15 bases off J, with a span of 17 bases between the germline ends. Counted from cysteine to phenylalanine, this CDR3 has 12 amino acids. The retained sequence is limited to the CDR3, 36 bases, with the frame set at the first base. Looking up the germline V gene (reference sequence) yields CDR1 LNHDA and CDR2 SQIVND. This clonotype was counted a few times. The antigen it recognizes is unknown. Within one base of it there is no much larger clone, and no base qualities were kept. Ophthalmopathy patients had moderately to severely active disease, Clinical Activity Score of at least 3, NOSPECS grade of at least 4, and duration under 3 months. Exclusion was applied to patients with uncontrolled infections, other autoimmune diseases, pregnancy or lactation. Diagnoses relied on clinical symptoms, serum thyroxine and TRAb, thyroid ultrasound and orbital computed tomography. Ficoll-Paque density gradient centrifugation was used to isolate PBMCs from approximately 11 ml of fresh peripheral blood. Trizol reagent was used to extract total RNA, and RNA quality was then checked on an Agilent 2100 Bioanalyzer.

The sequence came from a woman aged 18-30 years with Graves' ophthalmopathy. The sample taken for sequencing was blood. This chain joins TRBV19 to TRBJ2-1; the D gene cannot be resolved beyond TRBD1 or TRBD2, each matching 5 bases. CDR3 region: CASSRGRKGWFF. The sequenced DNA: TGTGCCAGTAGTCGGGGACGGAAAGGGTGGTTCTTC.